This TCR beta chain was sequenced in a study of blood T cells in healthy people across ages. About the study: About one barcoded beta molecule per two T cells was captured by template switching. Study findings and constraints: Lack of knowledge of donor CMV status possibly confounded expanded clonotype changes.

The study drew donors from healthy Caucasian individuals in Russia aged roughly 6 to 90. A second PCR of about 6 to 12 cycles used a sample-barcoded 5' primer and a J-beta primer mix. Every sample gave at least 2.5 million paired-end reads containing CDR3. Each CDR3 protein is one row after TCRdb ran MiXCR on the 5' RACE reads. The sample has 600,000 or so distinct CDR3 sequences, less than 60% seen once. Germline V gene sequence: CDR1 PRHDT, CDR2 FYEKMQ (reference sequence). V was pared by 0 bases and J by 3 bases, with 14 bases between. This CDR3 is 16 amino acids long. As concerns this clonotype: Its antigen is currently unknown.

This TCR was sampled from a man older than 75 in good health. Sequenced material: blood. The V call is TRBV13, the J call TRBJ1-1, with D possibly being TRBD1 (5 bases). In DNA form, the CDR3 reads TGTGCCAGCAGCTTAGGCCTACAGGAACGGTACACTGAAGCTTTCTTT. It translates to CASSLGLQERYTEAFF.